A selection of T cell receptor beta chains follows, all from one sample in a study of shared clonotypes between healthy human individuals. Repertoires were generated with immunoSEQ multiplex PCR, while TCRdb's copy carries only in-frame clones and drops some. This sample has hundreds of thousands of clones, with more than 70% found just once. Input material: memory CD4+ T cells sorted from blood. These receptors were obtained from a woman in her 30s in good health. Each CDR3 is given with its conserved first and last residue. The D gene is left open where the match is weak. Some rows have no size entry. The others give once, few or many, or a class for an expanded clone.

V	J	size	D	DNA	CDR3
TRBV5-1	TRBJ2-3	many	TRBD2	TGCGCCAGCAGCTCGTCTAGCGGGATGAGCACAGATACGCAGTATTTT	CASSSSSGMSTDTQYF
TRBV9	TRBJ2-7	once	TRBD2	TGTGCCAGCAGCGTGTCACCCCGAGCGGGAGGTACCTACGAGCAGTACTTC	CASSVSPRAGGTYEQYF
TRBV2	TRBJ2-2	.	.	TGTGCCAGCATGGTGGGTTTAGGCGGCACCGGGGAGCTGTTTTTT	CASMVGLGGTGELFF
TRBV30	TRBJ1-2	.	.	TGTGCCTTTGGGGTGAGCTATGGCTACACCTTC	CAFGVSYGYTF
TRBV5-8	TRBJ1-4	few	.	TGTGCCAGCAGCTTTGGTCCAGGAGTGTTTTTT	CASSFGPGVFF
TRBV9	TRBJ1-1	.	.	TGTGCCAGCAGCGCTTCAGCAGGGAGCGGGGCGAACACTGAAGCTTTCTTT	CASSASAGSGANTEAFF
TRBV9	TRBJ2-7	.	.	TGTGCCAGCAGCGTATGGGGCTTTGCCTACGAGCAGTACTTC	CASSVWGFAYEQYF
TRBV2	TRBJ2-7	.	.	TGTGCCAGCAGTGAACTCGAAGCAGGGGGAGGGGGCTACGAGCAGTACTTC	CASSELEAGGGGYEQYF
TRBV18	TRBJ2-2	.	.	TGTGCCAGCTCACCAGTCAGCATCGCGAACACCGGGGAGCTGTTTTTT	CASSPVSIANTGELFF
TRBV28	TRBJ1-2	.	TRBD1	TGTGCCAGCAGCCCCGGAGGGCAGGGGGCGCAGTATGGCTACACCTTC	CASSPGGQGAQYGYTF
TRBV18	TRBJ1-1	.	.	TGTGCCAGCTCACCGGGGCAGATACAAATGAACACTGAAGCTTTCTTT	CASSPGQIQMNTEAFF
TRBV5-4	TRBJ2-7	.	TRBD1	TGTGCCAGCAGCCCGACGGCGGACAGGACCTACGAGCAGTACTTC	CASSPTADRTYEQYF
TRBV5-1	TRBJ2-1	few	TRBD2	TGCGCCAGCAGCCCTAAGCGGGAGCCATACAATGAGCAGTTCTTC	CASSPKREPYNEQFF
TRBV2	TRBJ2-3	.	.	TGTGCCAGCAGTGCACAGGGTTTTAACACAGATACGCAGTATTTT	CASSAQGFNTDTQYF
TRBV29-1	TRBJ2-7	.	.	TGCAGCGTTGGGACAGCGGACGAGCAGTACTTC	CSVGTADEQYF
TRBV6-5	TRBJ1-2	once	.	TGTGCCAGCAGTTACTCGATCCAGAGTAACTATGGCTACACCTTC	CASSYSIQSNYGYTF
TRBV11-2	TRBJ2-7	few	TRBD2	TGTGCCAGCAGCGCGGGACTAGCGCTAACCTACGAGCAGTACTTC	CASSAGLALTYEQYF
TRBV7-8	TRBJ2-1	.	TRBD2	TGTGCCAGCAGCGTCCGGGAGGGCCCCAATGAGCAGTTCTTC	CASSVREGPNEQFF
TRBV11-2	TRBJ2-2	.	TRBD2	TGTGCCAGCAGCCTCGGGACTAGCGGTCCCGGGGAGCTGTTTTTT	CASSLGTSGPGELFF
TRBV11-1	TRBJ2-7	.	.	TGTGCCAGCAGTACCCTTGAGGCAGGGGCCTGGGGCGAGCAGTACTTC	CASSTLEAGAWGEQYF
TRBV10-1	TRBJ2-1	.	TRBD2	TGCGCCAGCAGTGAGTCTGCTAGCGGGAGTTACAATGAGCAGTTCTTC	CASSESASGSYNEQFF
TRBV6-6	TRBJ1-1	.	TRBD1	TGTGCCAGCAGTTACGCACAGGGGGCTGAAGCTTTCTTT	CASSYAQGAEAFF
TRBV5-1	TRBJ2-7	.	TRBD1	TGCGCCAGCAGCTTGGGCCCAGGGGGTTCCTACGAGCAGTACTTC	CASSLGPGGSYEQYF
TRBV5-4	TRBJ2-5	.	.	TGTGCCAGCAGACCCAGTCTGGGAGAACGGTTAGAGACCCAGTACTTC	CASRPSLGERLETQYF
TRBV2	TRBJ2-5	.	TRBD1	TGTGCCAGTACAAGGGACAGCTTCCAAGAGACCCAGTACTTC	CASTRDSFQETQYF
TRBV19	TRBJ2-1	.	TRBD1	TGTGCCAGTAGTCCTCGTCGGGACAGGCCCTACAATGAGCAGTTCTTC	CASSPRRDRPYNEQFF
TRBV7-2	TRBJ2-1	.	.	TGTGCCAGCAGCTTCCCGCTACGGCGGGAGCAGTTCTTC	CASSFPLRREQFF
TRBV5-1	TRBJ2-6	.	.	TGCGCCAGCAGCTTGGTTGCTGCAGGCCTCACAAATTCTGGGGCCAACGTCCTGACTTTC	CASSLVAAGLTNSGANVLTF
TRBV28	TRBJ1-5	.	.	TGTGCCAGCAGTGTGGACGTATATCAGCCCCAGCATTTT	CASSVDVYQPQHF
TRBV19	TRBJ2-1	.	.	TGTGCCAGTAAGGCCCAGGGGTATTACTACAATGAGCAGTTCTTC	CASKAQGYYYNEQFF
TRBV9	TRBJ2-5	.	TRBD1	TGTGCCAGCAGCAGGGCCGGGACAGGGGATATGGCCCAGTACTTC	CASSRAGTGDMAQYF
TRBV27	TRBJ2-4	.	TRBD2	TGTGCCAGCAGTCCCGCCTGGGGGGGCAAAAACATTCAGTACTTC	CASSPAWGGKNIQYF
TRBV7-8	TRBJ2-3	once	.	TGTGCCGCGGCCCCCCGTTGGGCTAGATCCTCAGATACGCAGTATTTT	CAAAPRWARSSDTQYF
TRBV25-1	TRBJ2-1	.	TRBD1	TGTGCCAGCAGTGAACCTAAAGGGACAGGGGCCCTCAATGAGCAGTTCTTC	CASSEPKGTGALNEQFF
TRBV6-4	TRBJ1-5	.	TRBD1	TGTGCCAGCAGTGCCTCCTCGACAGGGTGGGACAATCAGCCCCAGCATTTT	CASSASSTGWDNQPQHF
TRBV29-1	TRBJ1-1	few	TRBD1	TGCAGCGTTAAGTCTGGACAGGGGGCTACTGAAGCTTTCTTT	CSVKSGQGATEAFF
TRBV5-1	TRBJ2-5	.	.	TGCGCCAGCAGCTTGGCCGTTCCGCAAGAGACCCAGTACTTC	CASSLAVPQETQYF
TRBV7-6	TRBJ2-1	.	TRBD2	TGTGCCAGCAGCTCCCGTTGGCGGGGGAGCTCCTACAATGAGCAGTTCTTC	CASSSRWRGSSYNEQFF
TRBV6-5	TRBJ2-7	.	.	TGTGCCAGCAGTTACTCAATAGGACATCTCTACGAGCAGTACTTC	CASSYSIGHLYEQYF
TRBV2	TRBJ1-4	.	TRBD1	TGTGCCAGTATCCGGGACAGGGGGGATGAAAAACTGTTTTTT	CASIRDRGDEKLFF
TRBV6-5	TRBJ2-5	.	TRBD2	TGTGCCAGCAGCTCAAGCGGGAGAGGAGAGACCCAGTACTTC	CASSSSGRGETQYF
TRBV6-5	TRBJ2-2	few	.	TGTGCCAGCAGTAGCCCGGGCACCGGGGAGCTGTTTTTT	CASSSPGTGELFF
TRBV19	TRBJ2-2	.	.	TGTGCCAGTAGGGAGACACCGAACACCGGGGAGCTGTTTTTT	CASRETPNTGELFF